The sequence of this T cell receptor (beta chain) was determined in a study of CD8+CD57+ T cells in acquired aplastic anemia. Study-level information: Healthy donors yielded about 10.8 million CD4+ cell reads on average. Findings and limits, study-wide: Patients had around 30 CD8+ CDR3 sequences in common with controls (the shared set).

The CDR3 runs to 12 residues. Trimming left V 1 base short and J 7 bases short, with 8 bases between. As to this clonotype: Its antigen is currently unknown.

TCR beta VDJ and CDR3 were profiled, and genomic DNA was the template. Each CDR3 protein is one row after TCRdb ran MiXCR on the reads. The sample shows a few hundred thousand distinct CDR3 sequences, 60% to 80% of them seen only once. The chain uses TRBV12-3 or TRBV12-4 and TRBJ2-7; D uncertain. Sequenced material: sorted CD4+, CD8+, or CD8+CD57+ T cells (not recorded which) from PBMCs. This receptor was taken from a human donor in good health, serving as a control. CDR3 in amino acids: CASSLVGVEQYF. In DNA, the CDR3 is TGTGCCAGCAGTTTAGTTGGGGTAGAGCAGTACTTC.